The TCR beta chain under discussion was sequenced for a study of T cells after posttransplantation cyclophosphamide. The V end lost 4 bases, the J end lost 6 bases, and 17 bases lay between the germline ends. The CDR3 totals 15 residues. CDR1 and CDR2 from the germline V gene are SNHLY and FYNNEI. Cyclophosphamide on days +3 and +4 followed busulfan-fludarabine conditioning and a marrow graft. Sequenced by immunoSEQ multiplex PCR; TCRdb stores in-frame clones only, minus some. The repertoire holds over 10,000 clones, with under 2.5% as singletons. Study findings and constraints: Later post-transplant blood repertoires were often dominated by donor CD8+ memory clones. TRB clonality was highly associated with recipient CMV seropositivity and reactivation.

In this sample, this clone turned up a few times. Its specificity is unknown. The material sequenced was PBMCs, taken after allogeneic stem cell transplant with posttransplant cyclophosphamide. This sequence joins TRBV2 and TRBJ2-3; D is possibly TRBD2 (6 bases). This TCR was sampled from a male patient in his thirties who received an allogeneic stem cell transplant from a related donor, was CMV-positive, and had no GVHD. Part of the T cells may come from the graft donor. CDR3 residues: CASSGNGRGIDTQYF. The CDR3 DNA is TGTGCCAGCAGTGGAAACGGGAGAGGAATTGATACGCAGTATTTT.